This T cell receptor (beta chain) came from a study of cytomegalovirus exposure and HLA in healthy donors (dated 2017 in TCRdb). For the wider study: An earlier analysis of roughly 500 of the donors reported approximately 300 Gb of sequence data and around 110 million unique TCR beta sequences from 150 million to 200 million T cells. About 280 gigabases of sequencing data and 70 million to 85 million unique TCR sequences were included in an early release covering 500 to 750 HLA-typed donors. Of the 398 genotyped donors, approximately 83% fell in the genetic ancestry cluster associated with self-reported Caucasian donors. The study was designed to test whether signatures of past pathogen exposure could be identified by cataloging public T cell receptors. The study profiled the T cell repertoires of hundreds of subjects by immunosequencing and related them to cytomegalovirus serostatus. A separate validation cohort of 100 to 150 different subjects was used in addition to the roughly 700-subject first cohort. To predict cytomegalovirus infection status, the study brought together high-throughput TCR immunosequencing, statistical association of individual TCRs with disease status, and machine learning. A later analysis re-analyzed previously published TCR beta repertoires from several hundred donors and added high-resolution HLA genotyping to study TCR occurrence patterns. The later analysis used no new phenotypic data to find candidate immune exposures, relying instead on TCR beta sequences and their occurrence across donors. In an earlier analysis of more than 550 of the donors, high-throughput TCR beta sequencing was used to judge whether each TCR beta V gene segment behaved as functional or pseudogenic. Alongside the repertoire data, information on donor age, sex, ethnicity and CMV serostatus was compiled. A later genetic analysis took genome-wide SNP genotypes for 398 of the 666 donors and used that subset as a discovery cohort. Every repertoire in the discovery cohort had been generated on one and the same sequencing platform. Class I and class II HLA loci were covered by the typing at four-digit resolution. Typing coverage differed by locus: A, B, C, DRB1 and DQB1 were typed in about 629-630 donors, DQA1 in approximately 520, DPA1 in 600 to 610, and DPB1 in 450 to 490. Roughly five DR-DQ haplotypes were treated as single units for association and clustering because of strong linkage in the cohort. Among about 400 genotyped donors of the cohort, an average of approximately 200,000 unique TCR beta nucleotide sequences was sequenced per donor, of which about 19% were non-productive. Study-wide conclusions, independent of this receptor: A later genetic analysis associated a missense DCLRE1C variant with V-gene and J-gene trimming of TCR beta chains, and an independent cohort replicated the association. According to a later analysis, most CMV-associated TCR beta chains appeared to be HLA-restricted, and the HLA associations seemed to be driven largely by CMV exposure. Because counts were too low, about 18 rarely observed V segments, including chromosome 9 orphons, were excluded from the earlier analysis of a few hundred of the donors. Presence/absence analyses assumed roughly uniform sequencing depth across donors, an assumption that may not hold. The classifier was reported to diagnose cytomegalovirus status with high specificity and sensitivity in both the original and validation cohorts. The 87-base-pair reads could not distinguish some IMGT-functional V segments, including TRBV6-2 and TRBV6-3, so those segments were excluded. According to the authors, the approach could potentially be generalized to other disease states and immunological phenotypes. A further reported finding was that TCR beta sequences accurately predicted the HLA-A and HLA-B alleles for most subjects in the first cohort. Linkage disequilibrium might explain the correlated functional status among segregating V segments, but an unknown experimental factor could not be ruled out. In a later analysis, the rate of TCR association differed among HLA loci, with DRB1 alleles having the most associated TCRs and HLA-C alleles having the fewest. The sequencing pipeline was judged likely to have produced a cluster of highly shared sequence variants as a technical artifact. Compared with equally common non-associated chains, HLA-associated TCR beta chains in a later analysis were more clonally expanded and had lower generation probabilities. Across donors, most TCR sequences were observed very rarely, whereas some public TCRs were present in many individuals. The study listed over 150 TCR beta chains as associated with cytomegalovirus. A later analysis reported that several top co-occurrence clusters appeared linked to parvovirus B19, influenza, CMV and Epstein-Barr virus. The only immune exposure information available for the cohort was CMV serostatus. When HLA alleles, especially DR and DQ, strongly co-occurred, attributing TCR associations to individual alleles was difficult. In an earlier analysis of 450 to 750 of the donors, most TCR beta V segments appeared in productive rearrangements about 87% or about 30% of the time, broadly matching IMGT annotations. Specific HLA alleles were associated with roughly 16,000 TCR beta sequences at a false discovery rate of 0.05 in a later analysis. This cohort had only TCR beta chains sequenced, and the lack of alpha or paired-chain data limited which features could be detected. HLA typing was unavailable for some donors at each locus, so association tests used only the typed subset. A later genetic analysis reported fewer N-insertions in productive TCRs among donors in an Asian-associated ancestry cluster than the roughly 700-donor mean. A few of the identified cytomegalovirus-associated TCR beta chains were confirmed in vitro to be specific for cytomegalovirus antigens.

The library was generated by the immunoSEQ multiplex PCR assay. The multiplex PCR relied on a mix of 60 forward primers for TCR Vbeta segments and 13 reverse primers for TCR Jbeta segments. The CDR3 region of rearranged TCR beta genes was amplified from genomic DNA with a multiplex PCR assay. Amplified TCR beta libraries were sequenced as 87-base-pair reads on the Illumina HiSeq System. From the authors' description of their analysis: Across the 700 or so repertoires, a later analysis counted some 81 million unique TCR beta chains, approximately 10 million of which were shared by at least two donors. Raw reads were error-corrected and collapsed into unique sequences with a nearest-neighbor algorithm that merged closely related sequences to remove PCR and sequencing errors. To assign V, D and J gene segments, CDR3 sequences were aligned to IMGT reference sequences. For a sequence to be retained, at least a six-nucleotide match to both a V gene segment and a J gene segment was required. A rearrangement was called productive if the CDR3 had no stop codons and remained in frame with V and J, and every other rearrangement was called non-productive. CDR3 was defined by IMGT convention, running from the second conserved V-encoded cysteine to the conserved J-encoded phenylalanine. In an earlier analysis of more than 550 of the donors, sequences lacking an unambiguous match to a single V gene segment were excluded. An earlier analysis of under 750 of the donors called V segments functional above 56.7% productive rearrangements and segregating when the between-donor standard deviation exceeded 5%. A statistical classification framework was developed to diagnose cytomegalovirus status using the catalog of TCR beta chain sequences. In a later analysis, V and J genes were assigned by comparing TCR nucleotide sequences against IMGT/GENE-DB human TR gene sequences. The TCRdist pipeline was used in a later analysis to assign CDR3 sequences and most-parsimonious VDJ recombination scenarios. A later analysis defined each TCR beta chain by its CDR3 amino acid sequence plus V-gene family, and excluded reads lacking a unique V-gene family. A later analysis removed 592 highly shared, low-generation-probability nucleotide sequences to deal with suspected cross-contamination and a sequencing artifact. In a later analysis, a clonal expansion index was calculated for each public chain from normalized within-repertoire ranks of inferred template counts. Generation probabilities in a later analysis came from a VDJ recombination model fitted to out-of-frame rearrangements, and those results were checked against IGoR. A later analysis scored TCR-TCR, TCR-HLA and TCR-CMV co-occurrence with hypergeometric tests, applying a repertoire-size bias correction to TCR pairs. In a later analysis, false discovery rates were estimated by permuting HLA or CMV assignments 20 times. In a later analysis, co-occurring TCRs were grouped using DBSCAN, with TCRdist sequence similarity added in when clustering inside HLA-allele-positive subsets. For co-occurrence clustering, repertoires with fewer than 30,000 or more than 120,000 public chains were excluded, along with a handful of repertoires with anomalous nucleotide sharing. Held by TCRdb, this immuneACCESS table contains in-frame sequences only and omits some clones. Under half of the omission traces to an unresolved V gene where checked; the cause of the rest is unknown. V and J calls and clone size are those listed in that table; D and trimming were worked out from the DNA. For this sample, the table gives tens of thousands of clones. About 3.8% of the sample is held by the ten biggest clonotypes.

The cohort comprised approximately 700 healthy bone marrow donors. All cohort members were sampled while nominally healthy, although unrecorded immune exposures were likely present. The donor tested CMV seropositive, placing the donor among the 289 seropositive members of the cohort. Each donor provided a peripheral blood sample, and peripheral blood mononuclear cells were used for TCR beta sequencing. The Qiagen DNeasy Blood Extraction Kit was used to extract genomic DNA from the blood cell samples. As concerns this clone: Its antigen has not been determined.

Ends trimmed: V by 2 bases, J by 6 bases; bases unmatched to a gene: 0. Reading from cysteine to phenylalanine, the CDR3 counts 13 amino acids. Just the 39-base CDR3 DNA is kept, in frame starting at base 1. The germline V gene sets CDR1 to SGDLS and CDR2 to YYNGEE. This TCR came from a man between 18 and 35 years old in good health and CMV-seropositive. The chain links TRBV9 with TRBJ1-4, with 8 bases aligning to TRBD1. The sequenced sample was PBMCs. The CDR3 is CASSVRGHEKLFF. The base sequence is TGTGCCAGCAGCGTCAGGGGGCATGAAAAACTGTTTTTT.